The rows below give T cell receptor beta chains drawn from one sample of a study of blood T cells in healthy people across ages. In TCRdb, the 5' RACE reads were re-called with MiXCR into one record per CDR3 protein. The sample yields some 900,000 distinct CDR3 sequences, around 30% seen once. Input material: blood. These receptors all stem from a woman of 80 years or more in good health. Each CDR3 is given with its conserved first and last residue. D genes are given only for firm matches. Clone sizes are given selectively: once, few, many, or a class where the clone is expanded.

.	TRBD2	TRBV20-1	TRBJ2-3	TGCAGTGCTAAGCCGGGACTAGGGGATACGCAGTATTTT	CSAKPGLGDTQYF
many	.	TRBV6-2/TRBV6-3	TRBJ2-7	TGTGCCAGCAGTCAAAACCGGGAAGGCCACGAGCAGTACTTC	CASSQNREGHEQYF
.	TRBD2	TRBV9	TRBJ2-3	TGTGCCAGCAGCGTAGAGCCTAGCGGTTACACAGATACGCAGTATTTT	CASSVEPSGYTDTQYF
many	.	TRBV5-1	TRBJ2-3	TGCGCCAGCAGCTTGTTGATAGAGGGCACAGATACGCAGTATTTT	CASSLLIEGTDTQYF
few	.	TRBV10-3	TRBJ2-2	TGTGCCATCAGTGAAGGATCGAACACCGGGGAGCTGTTTTTT	CAISEGSNTGELFF
.	.	TRBV5-5	TRBJ1-2	TGTGCCAGCAGCGGGGGACCCCGAGCTAACTATGGCTACACCTTC	CASSGGPRANYGYTF
many	TRBD1	TRBV6-2/TRBV6-3	TRBJ2-1	TGTGCCAGCAGTTACCCATTGACAGGGGGAGGCAATGAGCAGTTCTTC	CASSYPLTGGGNEQFF
many	.	TRBV12-3/TRBV12-4	TRBJ2-5	TGTGCCAGCAGTTCAAAACACTTGGAAGGGACCCAGTACTTC	CASSSKHLEGTQYF
.	.	TRBV11-3	TRBJ2-1	TGTGCCAGCAGCTTGATACAGGGTTGGGAGACCCAGTTCTTC	CASSLIQGWETQFF
.	.	TRBV10-3	TRBJ1-2	TGTGCCATCAGTGAGCGGGGGGCTAACTATGGCTACACCTTC	CAISERGANYGYTF
many	.	TRBV18	TRBJ2-1	TGTGCCAGCTCACCAGTTGGGACTGGGAGCGAGCAGTTCTTC	CASSPVGTGSEQFF
.	.	TRBV2	TRBJ2-5	TGTGCCAGCAGTGACTGGGGGCCCGGGCAGCGAGCCCAGTACTTC	CASSDWGPGQRAQYF
many	TRBD1	TRBV6-2/TRBV6-3	TRBJ1-5	TGTGCCAGCAGCCCGATGGGACAGGCAAATCAGCCCCAGCATTTT	CASSPMGQANQPQHF
.	.	TRBV6-1	TRBJ1-5	TGTGCCAGCAGTGAAACTGGTCCCATGCTTAGCAATCAGCCCCAGCATTTT	CASSETGPMLSNQPQHF
.	.	TRBV18	TRBJ1-1	TGTGCCAGCTCACGAAAGGAGTTAAGGAACACTGAAGCTTTCTTT	CASSRKELRNTEAFF
.	.	TRBV2	TRBJ1-2	TGTGCCAGCAGTATCTACCAGCCCTATGGCTACACCTTC	CASSIYQPYGYTF
.	TRBD1	TRBV30	TRBJ1-1	TGTGCCTGGAGGAAACAGGGGGCAGTGAACACTGAAGCTTTCTTT	CAWRKQGAVNTEAFF
many	.	TRBV12-3/TRBV12-4	TRBJ1-5	TGTGCCAGCAGTTTAGGAGGGGCACAGCCCCAGCATTTT	CASSLGGAQPQHF
.	TRBD1	TRBV6-2/TRBV6-3	TRBJ2-6	TGTGCCAGCAGCCTCGGACAGGTATTCTCTGGGGCCAACGTCCCGACTTTC	CASSLGQVFSGANVPTF
many	.	TRBV20-1	TRBJ2-1	TGCAGTGTGACGGTTCCTCATGGTGAGCAGTTCTTC	CSVTVPHGEQFF